Below, 3 T cell receptor beta chains from the same sample are listed, as sequenced in a study of blood T cell repertoires in COVID-19. The repertoire was sequenced with immunoSEQ multiplex PCR; TCRdb's copy has only in-frame clones and lacks some. The table lists about 70,000 clones, approximately 92% of them singletons. The sequencing input was peripheral blood. These TCRs come from a man between 50 and 59 years old with acute or convalescent COVID-19.

The rearrangement uses TRBV5-5 and TRBJ1-2; D perhaps matches TRBD1 (5 bases). Germline V gene data show CDR1 as SGHKS and CDR2 as YYEKEE (reference sequence). The CDR3 covers 14 residues. The V and J ends lost 0 bases and 4 bases respectively, with 10 bases between them. DNA of the CDR3: TGTGCCAGCAGCTTGGCGCGGGACGGCTATGGCTACACCTTC. Its translation is CASSLARDGYGYTF. Full variable domain (missing parts from reference TRBV5-5 and TRBJ1-2): DAGVTQSPTHLIKTRGQQVTLRCSPISGHKSVSWYQQVLGQGPQFIFQYYEKEERGRGNFPDRFSARQFPNYSSELNVNALLLGDSALYLCASSLARDGYGYTFGSGTRLTVV.

The chain is built from TRBV28 and TRBJ1-2; 8 bases map to TRBD1. The CDR3 is 16 amino acids. The V and J ends lost 1 base and 8 bases, in that order; junction bases with no gene match: 12. The germline V gene has CDR1 MDHEN and CDR2 SYDVKM. The CDR3 bases are TGTGCCAGCAGTTTATCGGATAGGGACAGGTCCGGGGGCTACACCTTC. As protein: CASSLSDRDRSGGYTF.

The genes are TRBV6-2 or TRBV6-3 and TRBJ2-2, with 7 bases that match TRBD2. V dropped 2 bases and J dropped 0; count of bases not matched to a gene: 6. The CDR3 sequence is 17 residues long. Germline loops: CDR1 MNHEY, CDR2 SVGEGT. The CDR3 DNA follows: TGTGCCAGCAGTTACAGGCCTAGCGGCGCGAACACCGGGGAGCTGTTTTTT. Its protein is CASSYRPSGANTGELFF.